Reported below is one T cell receptor beta chain. Its antigen is unknown. In the original analysis: The study took CDR3 differences across clinicopathological groups and made a distant-metastasis classifier for papillary thyroid cancer from them. TCRdb re-called clones via MiXCR from the PCR reads. The V and J calls come from TCRdb's annotation, not from the publication. The sample yields fewer than 4,500 clones, approximately 29% seen once. The data were taken from a study of metastatic and nonmetastatic thyroid tumors. The CDR3 contains 11 residues. J gave up 7 bases and V 7 bases, and 3 bases lay outside the gene matches. Per germline, CDR1 SGDLS and CDR2 YYNGEE. Study-level findings and limits: Within blood and tumor, benign nodules reportedly had significantly lower TCR beta diversity than malignant thyroid tumors did.

Prior to thyroid surgery, none of the patients had received any treatment. This clonotype was sampled from a male donor with papillary thyroid cancer or a benign thyroid nodule (not recorded which). Some clones in this sample may be carry-over from other donors' samples. Sequencing input: adjacent normal tissue. V and J are TRBV9 and TRBJ2-3, with TRBD2 matching over 7 bases. CDR3 residues: CASGAGNTQYF. CDR3 DNA sequence: TGTGCCAGCGGAGCGGGGAATACGCAGTATTTT. Together with reference TRBV9 and TRBJ2-3, the CDR3 gives the full variable domain: DSGVTQTPKHLITATGQRVTLRCSPRSGDLSVYWYQQSLDQGLQFLIQYYNGEERAKGNILERFSAQQFPDLHSELNLSSLELGDSALYFCASGAGNTQYFGPGTRLTVL.